One TCR beta chain is described in this entry. What it binds is unknown. This sample was taken from a study of siplizumab effects on memory and regulatory T cells. From germline, CDR1 is LGHNT and CDR2 FRNRAP. Trimming removed 1 base from V and 3 bases from J, with 6 bases in between. The length of the CDR3 is 13 residues. Findings and caveats of the study: Siplizumab cultures yielded proliferating Tregs whose suppressive function was not confirmed. Poor capture below about 10^-5 frequency left most alloreactive clones unmapped to unstimulated subsets. Naive or memory phenotype assignment was not possible for roughly 80-97% of proliferating CD4+ or CD8+ clones. Naive T cells seemed more diverse than memory cells; they also seemed major alloresponse contributors.

Assay: immunoSEQ multiplex PCR; the TCRdb copy retains only in-frame clones and omits some. The sample includes tens of thousands of clones, 85% to 95% of them seen just once. The V call is TRBV12-5, the J call TRBJ2-5, with D unresolved. The clonotype comes from a human donor in good health. Material: CD8+ T cells sorted from blood. The CDR3, as DNA: TGTGCTAGTGGTTTGGATCCAGAAGAGACCCAGTACTTC. Its translation: CASGLDPEETQYF.